This TCR beta chain was sequenced during a study of radiation and T cells in renal cell carcinoma (TCRdb year 2020). Regarding the study in general: In total, 50 or so samples underwent TCR beta sequencing: 25 or so tumors plus 27 peripheral blood samples. The final blood draw was performed at 4 weeks after radiation, at the same time as nephrectomy. Across all 53 samples, under 5,000,000 unique CDR3 nucleotide sequences, encoding about 3,000,000 unique CDR3 amino acid sequences, were identified.

Study-level results and caveats: In blood, the top tumor clonotypes increased from baseline to 2 weeks after radiation and then shrank by 4 weeks, which suggests a temporary expansion of tumor-resident clones. No pretreatment tumor biopsies were available, so the baseline intratumoral presence of clonotypes could not be determined. With a single-armed trial design, the study had no way to address how radiation dose or scheduling affects the TCR repertoire. Dynamics of the blood repertoire were not tracked past 4 weeks after treatment.

The CDR3 sequence holds 16 residues, the cysteine and phenylalanine included. Only the CDR3 DNA is retained, 48 bases long and in frame from the first base. From the germline V gene, CDR1 is SQVTM and CDR2 is ANQGSEA. V and J are trimmed by 5 bases and 4 bases, and the gene matches miss 12 bases of the junction. What the time point label conveys for this sample: blood 4 weeks post-SBRT, at nephrectomy. The treatment or condition label, as the study defines it: 15 Gy SBRT to primary tumor, nephrectomy 4 weeks later. Samples were obtained from a clinical trial, in which 15 Gy stereotactic body radiation therapy was delivered to primary renal cell carcinomas and nephrectomy was performed 4 weeks later. Serial peripheral blood from radiation-treated patients was sampled at baseline, 2 weeks and 4 weeks after SBRT to track tumor-enriched clonotypes. Renal cell carcinoma with clear cell pathology was present in all patients. The QIAamp DNA Blood Mini Kit (Qiagen) was used to prepare genomic DNA for TCR sequencing. The analyses included only samples that passed all quality control checks.

On this clone itself: The clone's antigen remains unknown. No much larger clone exists at a distance of one base, and base qualities are not known.

The immunoSEQ kit was used, according to the manufacturer's recommendations, to generate TCR beta libraries from genomic DNA. To prepare libraries, a first multiplex PCR with proprietary primers was run, followed by a second PCR that added unique barcodes, and a bead cleanup was done after each round. Each sample batch included a kit-provided positive control reaction and a negative control reaction. The final libraries were assessed on an Agilent 4200 TapeStation D1000 ScreenTape, pooled by volume, and quantified by qPCR. Sequencing ran on an Illumina NextSeq500 with a MidOutput 150-cycle cartridge, using 156 Read1 and 15 Index1 cycles with kit custom primers. The pooled library was loaded at approximately 0.98 pM with about 18% PhiX control spiked in. As for the original processing: Vendor-processed data were analyzed in R, with a clonotype defined as all T cells sharing the same CDR3 nucleotide sequence. For clone abundance analyses, frequencies were normalized to the 10,000 most abundant clones per sample. Public T cell clones, averaging fewer than five per sample, were removed before analysis. Tumor-enriched clonotypes and baseline blood-enriched clonotypes were defined as those with an abundance difference of at least 32-fold between compartments. Clonotypes expanded or contracted between blood time points were identified with a beta-binomial differential abundance model. Similarity between tumor and blood repertoires was quantified using the Baroni-Urbani and Buser coefficient, and groups were compared with two-tailed Wilcoxon tests in R. TCRdb retrieved this table from immuneACCESS and kept in-frame rearrangements only. Not all clones are present; in checked studies, unresolved V genes account for under half, and no reason is known for the remainder. V and J calls plus clone size are reproduced from that table; the DNA served to infer D and trimming. The sample table contains around 180,000 clones; only one count was recorded for about nine tenths of them. About 11% of the sample lies in the top ten.

The sequencing here drew on blood, taken from a patient whose treatment included radiotherapy and nephrectomy. The sequence joins TRBV29-1 to TRBJ1-1, and TRBD1 aligns with 11 junction nucleotides. The TCR sequence derives from a woman aged 45-65 years with renal cell carcinoma. This receptor has the CDR3 CSVSRTGGQYRTEAFF. The bases read TGCAGCGTTTCTAGGACAGGGGGCCAGTATCGCACTGAAGCTTTCTTT.